This entry lists 17 T cell receptor beta chains sequenced from one sample in a study of cytomegalovirus exposure and HLA in healthy donors. Vbeta (60) and Jbeta (13) primers were used in the PCR. Using immunoSEQ multiplex PCR, the repertoire was profiled, and TCRdb retains in-frame clones only, with some absent. The sample carries about 140,000 clones, more than 55% recorded once. The sequenced sample was PBMCs. Every receptor here comes from a woman aged 55-69 years in good health and CMV-seronegative.

The CDR3 DNA reads as TGTGCCAGCAGTGAAAGAGGTGCTGTCGATGAGCAGTTCTTC. It encodes CASSERGAVDEQFF. The V and J genes are TRBV6-1 and TRBJ2-1; D unclear. The CDR3 has 14 amino acids. V was pared by 2 bases and J by 8 bases, with 13 bases between. The germline V gene encodes CDR1 MNHNS and CDR2 SASEGT.

This rearrangement joins TRBV5-1 to TRBJ2-2, with 13 bases identical to TRBD2. V trimming: 2 bases; J trimming: 1 base; junction bases outside the gene matches: 2. The V gene's germline CDR1 is SGHRS and CDR2 YFSETQ. This CDR3 spans 17 amino acids. The CDR3 bases are TGCGCCAGCAGCTTACTAGCGGGAGGGAGGAACACCGGGGAGCTGTTTTTT. Translating it yields CASSLLAGGRNTGELFF.

This chain links TRBV7-9 with TRBJ2-3, with a weak D call TRBD1 (5 bases). This CDR3 is 14 amino acids long. From germline, CDR1 is SEHNR and CDR2 FQNEAQ (reference sequence). Trimming took 10 bases from V and 3 from J, leaving 17 bases between them. Here the CDR3 DNA reads TGTGCCACCCCGACGTTGCAGGGAACAGATACGCAGTATTTT. It is translated as CATPTLQGTDTQYF.

This clone was observed a handful of times. J is TRBJ2-5 and V is TRBV5-1; 14 positions agree with TRBD2. This CDR3 has 17 amino acids. From germline, CDR1 is SGHRS and CDR2 YFSETQ. The V gene end was trimmed by 5 bases and the J gene end by 1 base; junction bases not matched to a gene: 7. CDR3 sequence reads: CASSRGLAGVGQETQYF. CDR3 coding DNA: TGCGCCAGCAGTCGGGGACTAGCGGGAGTAGGCCAAGAGACCCAGTACTTC.

This clone was seen more than once but under ten times. The V call is TRBV5-1, the J call TRBJ1-1; tentative D call: TRBD1 (5 bases). From germline, CDR1 is SGHRS and CDR2 YFSETQ. V gave up 4 bases and J gave up 3 bases, with 13 bases separating them. CDR3 length: 14 amino acids. CDR3: CASSIGTVDTEAFF. The DNA for the CDR3 is TGCGCCAGCAGCATTGGGACTGTGGACACTGAAGCTTTCTTT.

The J gene is TRBJ2-1, the V gene TRBV7-9, with 8 bases matching TRBD1. In germline, CDR1 is SEHNR, CDR2 FQNEAQ (reference sequence). Trimming took 2 bases from V and 3 from J; bases not matched to a gene: 9. This CDR3 is built from 17 residues. The CDR3 loop reads CASSLLRTGLIYNEQFF. DNA of the CDR3: TGTGCCAGCAGCTTACTCCGGACAGGGCTAATCTACAATGAGCAGTTCTTC. Based on the CDR3 plus reference TRBV7-9 and TRBJ2-1, the full variable domain is DTGVSQNPRHKITKRGQNVTFRCDPISEHNRLYWYRQTLGQGPEFLTYFQNEAQLEKSRLLSDRFSAERPKGSFSTLEIQRTEQGDSAMYLCASSLLRTGLIYNEQFFGPGTRLTVL.

The chain is built from TRBV5-1 and TRBJ2-7; no firm D call. The germline V gene encodes CDR1 SGHRS and CDR2 YFSETQ. The V end lost 0 bases, the J end lost 0 bases, and 7 bases lay between the germline ends. CDR3 size: 14 residues. The CDR3 bases are TGCGCCAGCAGCTTGGAATCGGTCTCCTACGAGCAGTACTTC. As protein: CASSLESVSYEQYF.

The chain employs TRBV19 and TRBJ1-1, with D maybe TRBD1 (5 bases). The CDR3 totals 15 residues. CDR1 is LNHDA and CDR2 is SQIVND in the germline V gene (reference sequence). V was clipped by 3 bases and J by 6 bases, with 17 bases between them. The CDR3 DNA follows: TGTGCCAGTAGTATTGGAAGCGGGCAGGGCCCTGAAGCTTTCTTT. Translating gives CASSIGSGQGPEAFF.

V gene TRBV18 combines with J gene TRBJ2-5, with 7 nucleotides matching TRBD1. Germline loops: CDR1 KGHSH, CDR2 LQKENI. The CDR3 is made up of 12 amino acids. With 1 base clipped from V and 14 bases from J, the junction kept 7 bases outside the gene matches. For the CDR3, the DNA is TGTGCCAGCTCACCACGACAGGGTCCATCTTACTTC. Amino acids: CASSPRQGPSYF.

The V call is TRBV9, the J call TRBJ2-2, with TRBD2 matching 10 bases. This CDR3 comprises 16 residues. Germline lookup yields CDR1 SGDLS and CDR2 YYNGEE. The junction had 6 bases not matched to a gene; V was cut back by 0 bases and J by 7 bases. This CDR3 is CASSVAKGLASGELFF. DNA of the CDR3: TGTGCCAGCAGCGTAGCTAAGGGACTAGCGAGCGGGGAGCTGTTTTTT.

CDR3 coding DNA: TGCGCCAGCAGCTCTAGTTTTGACACTGAAGCTTTCTTT. Translated, it gives CASSSSFDTEAFF. This chain uses TRBV5-1 with TRBJ1-1; D remains unclear. The V gene lost 3 bases and the J gene lost 3 bases, with 9 bases spanning the gap. The germline V gene has CDR1 SGHRS and CDR2 YFSETQ. The CDR3 extends over 13 amino acids.

The chain couples TRBV7-2 to TRBJ2-1; tentative D call: TRBD1 (5 bases). CDR1 is SGHTA, CDR2 FQGNSA, per germline. CDR3 size: 16 residues. Trimming removed 1 base at V and 6 bases at J, with 16 bases between. The CDR3 nucleotides are TGTGCCAGCAGCTTAGGTCGGACACCTAAGGGCAATGAGCAGTTCTTC. Translation: CASSLGRTPKGNEQFF.

The chain has TRBV6-5 and TRBJ2-4, with 7 positions matching TRBD1. Trimming at V came to 5 bases and at J to 4 bases, leaving 5 bases not matched to a gene. The CDR3 is made up of 14 amino acids. CDR1 is MNHEY, CDR2 SVGAGI, per germline. The CDR3 loop is CASSPGTAKNIQYF. CDR3 coding DNA: TGTGCCAGCAGTCCCGGGACAGCTAAAAACATTCAGTACTTC.

The chain couples TRBV19 to TRBJ2-1; tentative D call: TRBD2 (5 bases). V lost 6 bases to trimming and J lost 8 bases, with 14 bases between them. Germline CDR1 LNHDA, CDR2 SQIVND (reference sequence). This CDR3 spans 13 amino acids. The CDR3 bases are TGTGCCAGTAGGAATCCGGGGTCAGATGAGCAGTTCTTC. Its protein is CASRNPGSDEQFF.

The chain combines TRBV7-2 with TRBJ2-7; 11 bases are a match to TRBD2. The CDR3 runs to 13 residues. V shed 5 bases and J 6 bases; nucleotides not matched to a gene: 3. CDR1 and CDR2 (germline): SGHTA, FQGNSA. CDR3 sequence: CASSLSGRGEQYF. CDR3 DNA sequence: TGTGCCAGCAGCCTTAGCGGGAGGGGCGAGCAGTACTTC.

J is TRBJ2-3 and V is TRBV5-6; a weak D match, TRBD2 (7 bases). Germline loops: CDR1 SGHDT, CDR2 YYEEEE. CDR3 length: 15 residues. Trimming pared 2 bases from V and 0 bases from J, leaving 10 bases between. For the CDR3, the DNA is TGTGCCAGCAGCTTTTGGGGGGGCAGCACAGATACGCAGTATTTT. Residues: CASSFWGGSTDTQYF. The whole variable domain, filled in from reference TRBV5-6 and TRBJ2-3, reads DAGVTQSPTHLIKTRGQQVTLRCSPKSGHDTVSWYQQALGQGPQFIFQYYEEEERQRGNFPDRFSGHQFPNYSSELNVNALLLGDSALYLCASSFWGGSTDTQYFGPGTRLTVL.

The chain has TRBV5-6 and TRBJ2-7; TRBD2 might be the D (5 bases). V was shortened by 4 bases and J by 5 bases, with 19 bases between the two germline ends. In germline, CDR1 is SGHDT, CDR2 YYEEEE. The CDR3 covers 15 residues. CDR3 DNA: TGTGCCAGCAGCCCGGAGGCTGGTTACGGGCACGAGCAGTACTTC. Translated, it gives CASSPEAGYGHEQYF. Combining the CDR3 with reference TRBV5-6 and TRBJ2-7 gives the whole variable domain DAGVTQSPTHLIKTRGQQVTLRCSPKSGHDTVSWYQQALGQGPQFIFQYYEEEERQRGNFPDRFSGHQFPNYSSELNVNALLLGDSALYLCASSPEAGYGHEQYFGPGTRLTVT.